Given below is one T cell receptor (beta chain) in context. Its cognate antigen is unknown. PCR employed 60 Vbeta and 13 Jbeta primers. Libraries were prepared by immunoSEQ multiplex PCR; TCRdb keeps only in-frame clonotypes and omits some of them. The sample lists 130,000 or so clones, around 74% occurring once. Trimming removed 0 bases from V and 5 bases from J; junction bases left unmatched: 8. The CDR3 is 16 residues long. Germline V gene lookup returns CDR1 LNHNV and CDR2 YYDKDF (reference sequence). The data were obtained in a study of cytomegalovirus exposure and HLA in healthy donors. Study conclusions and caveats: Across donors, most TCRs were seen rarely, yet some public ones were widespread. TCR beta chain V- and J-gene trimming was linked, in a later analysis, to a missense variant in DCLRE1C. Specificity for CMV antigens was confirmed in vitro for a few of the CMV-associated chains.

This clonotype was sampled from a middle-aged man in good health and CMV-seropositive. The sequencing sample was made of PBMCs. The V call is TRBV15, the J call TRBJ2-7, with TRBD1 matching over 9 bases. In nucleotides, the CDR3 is TGTGCCACCAGCAGAGAACCACAGGGGGCTCGAAACGAGCAGTACTTC. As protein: CATSREPQGARNEQYF.